Listed here are 22 T cell receptor beta chains from one sample, sequenced in a study of identical twins. A single record per CDR3 protein comes from TCRdb applying MiXCR to the 5' RACE reads. The sample lists some 570,000 distinct CDR3 sequences; 20% to 25% were seen once. These data also featured in a second study, about yellow fever vaccine responses in identical twins.

The sequencing input was CD4+ T cells sorted from blood. These receptors were collected from a woman aged 18-29 years in good health.

This clonotype has more than one count but fewer than ten. The genes are TRBV27 and TRBJ1-6; possible D gene TRBD1, 6 bases. V was trimmed by 5 bases and J by 9 bases, leaving 8 bases between them. CDR3 length: 12 residues. Germline CDR1 reads MNHEY; CDR2 reads SMNVEV (reference sequence). The CDR3 DNA reads TGTGCCAGCAGTGCGACAGGTTCACCCCTCCACTTT. Translation gives CASSATGSPLHF.

The chain links TRBV24-1 to TRBJ1-2; D unresolved. Germline V gene data show CDR1 as KGHDR and CDR2 as SFDVKD. The CDR3 contains 12 residues. The V end was cut by 6 bases, the J end by 1 base, with 5 bases between. This CDR3 is CATSNFNYGYTF. DNA of the CDR3: TGTGCCACCAGTAACTTTAACTATGGCTACACCTTC.

A few counts support this clonotype. The rearrangement links TRBV20-1 to TRBJ2-5, with 12 bases matching TRBD2. CDR1 is DFQATT and CDR2 is SNEGSKA in the germline V gene (reference sequence). V was clipped by 1 base and J by 5 bases; unmatched bases: 14. The CDR3 is 18 amino acids. The CDR3 sequence: CSARGGLAGGPWKETQYF. In DNA, the CDR3 is TGCAGTGCTAGAGGAGGGCTAGCGGGAGGGCCATGGAAGGAGACCCAGTACTTC.

The V call is TRBV6-2 or TRBV6-3, the J call TRBJ2-5; 12 bases are a match to TRBD2. Germline trimming cut 6 bases from V and 5 bases from J; bases unmatched to any gene: 10. Germline lookup yields CDR1 MNHEY and CDR2 SVGEGT. The CDR3 is made up of 16 amino acids. The CDR3 DNA sequence: TGTGCCAGCAGCAAACGACTAGCGGGGGAACTGGAGACCCAGTACTTC. Encoded protein: CASSKRLAGELETQYF.

This clonotype was observed a handful of times. This chain uses TRBV20-1 with TRBJ2-1; D possibly corresponds to TRBD1 (6 bases). Germline V gene lookup returns CDR1 DFQATT and CDR2 SNEGSKA (reference sequence). The CDR3 has 14 amino acids. With 2 bases removed from V and 8 bases from J, the gap between germline ends came to 16 bases. CDR3 nucleotide sequence: TGCAGTGCTAGACGAGGGACCCCAGGGGATGAGCAGTTCTTC. Translating it yields CSARRGTPGDEQFF.

This sequence joins TRBV20-1 and TRBJ2-5; D unresolved. Trimming pared 5 bases from V and 2 bases from J, leaving 12 bases between. This CDR3 spans 13 amino acids. Germline values: CDR1 DFQATT, CDR2 SNEGSKA (reference sequence). This chain's CDR3 is CSALLTRQETQYF. For the CDR3, the DNA is TGCAGTGCTCTCCTCACAAGACAAGAGACCCAGTACTTC.

This clonotype was observed a handful of times. The chain has TRBV20-1 and TRBJ2-5; D may be TRBD1 (6 bases). Trimming cost V 7 bases and J 1 base, with 13 bases left between them. Looked up from germline, CDR1 is DFQATT and CDR2 is SNEGSKA (reference sequence). CDR3 size: 13 residues. This CDR3 reads CSVLDSLQETQYF. CDR3 nucleotide sequence: TGCAGTGTCCTGGACAGCCTCCAAGAGACCCAGTACTTC.

This clonotype came up a few times. The V call is TRBV10-3, the J call TRBJ1-4; D uncertain. The CDR3 has 12 residues. Trimming left V 0 bases short and J 7 bases short, with 3 bases between. Germline CDR1 is ENHRY and CDR2 is SYGVKD. This chain's CDR3 is CAISESSEKLFF. The CDR3 DNA is TGTGCCATCAGTGAGTCGAGTGAAAAACTGTTTTTT.

The chain employs TRBV27 and TRBJ2-1; 7 nucleotides align to TRBD1. The CDR3 spans 13 residues. Germline-derived CDR1 and CDR2 are MNHEY and SMNVEV (reference sequence). J lost 9 bases, V lost 5 bases, and 7 bases had no gene match. The CDR3 is CASSDRVVGEQFF. DNA of the CDR3: TGTGCCAGCAGTGACAGGGTAGTTGGTGAGCAGTTCTTC.

The rearrangement joins TRBV12-3 or TRBV12-4 to TRBJ1-3, with 7 bases lining up with TRBD1. The CDR3 is made up of 17 amino acids. J gave up 0 bases and V 6 bases, and 11 bases lay outside the gene matches. This chain's CDR3 is CASSQPTTGTSGNTIYF. DNA for the CDR3: TGTGCCAGCAGCCAACCTACGACAGGGACCTCTGGAAACACCATATATTTT.

The genes are TRBV5-1 and TRBJ1-4; a possible D gene is TRBD1 (5 bases). The germline gives CDR1 SGHRS, CDR2 YFSETQ. Trimming shortened V by 2 bases and J by 8 bases, and 16 bases separated the two germline ends. There are 15 residues in the CDR3. The CDR3 DNA reads as TGCGCCAGCAGCTTAAACGCAGGGAGTTTGGAAAAACTGTTTTTT. Translation gives CASSLNAGSLEKLFF.

This clonotype was counted between two and nine times. J is TRBJ2-5 and V is TRBV18, with D uncertain. The CDR3 sequence is 11 residues long. From germline, CDR1 is KGHSH and CDR2 LQKENI. Trimming took 8 bases from V and 5 from J, leaving 9 bases between them. DNA of the CDR3: TGTGCCAGCAGTCGAAAGGAGACCCAGTACTTC. This codes for CASSRKETQYF.

This chain connects TRBV6-1 to TRBJ2-5; D might be TRBD2 (6 bases). The CDR3 runs 14 residues. With 6 bases removed from V and 5 bases from J, the gap between germline ends came to 16 bases. Germline V gene sequence: CDR1 MNHNS, CDR2 SASEGT. The CDR3 DNA is TGTGCCAGCAGGATAATTGGAAGCGGGGAGACCCAGTACTTC. This sequence encodes CASRIIGSGETQYF.

This clonotype was counted only a few times. V gene TRBV5-4 combines with J gene TRBJ2-7; weak D call: TRBD1 (6 bases). V lost 2 bases and J lost 3, with 9 bases in between. Germline values: CDR1 SGHNT, CDR2 YYREEE (reference sequence). The CDR3 length is 13 residues. The CDR3 DNA sequence: TGTGCCAGCAGCTTAGCGACAGGCTACGAGCAGTACGTC. Residues: CASSLATGYEQYV.

This clonotype has only a few counts. The chain couples TRBV4-2 to TRBJ2-7; 7 nucleotides agree with TRBD1. Germline trimming cut 7 bases from V and 0 bases from J; bases unmatched to any gene: 12. The germline V gene has CDR1 LGHNA and CDR2 YNFKEQ. CDR3 size: 16 residues. The CDR3 spells CASTRRPGQSSYEQYF. DNA of the CDR3: TGTGCCAGCACACGAAGGCCGGGACAGAGCTCCTACGAGCAGTACTTC.

This clonotype came up a few times. The V gene is TRBV6-2 or TRBV6-3, the J gene TRBJ2-7; D may match TRBD1 or TRBD2 (5 bases each). Germline loops: CDR1 MNHEY, CDR2 SVGEGT. The CDR3 consists of 14 residues. Between the trimmed V and J ends, which lost 6 bases and 4 bases, there was a span of 16 bases. CDR3 DNA sequence: TGTGCCAGCAGCCCCCGGGGCATCTATTACGAGCAGTACGTC. Translated, it gives CASSPRGIYYEQYV.

This clonotype was seen only a few times. The chain couples TRBV4-1 to TRBJ1-5; D is uncertain. With 0 bases removed from V and 0 bases from J, the gap between germline ends came to 9 bases. The CDR3 spans 16 residues. The V gene's germline CDR1 is MGHRA and CDR2 YSYEKL. The CDR3 is CASSQDHQLSNQPQHF. CDR3 DNA sequence: TGCGCCAGCAGCCAAGATCACCAGCTTAGCAATCAGCCCCAGCATTTT.

This clonotype was seen at least ten times. V and J are TRBV12-3 or TRBV12-4 and TRBJ2-1; no firm D call. This CDR3 has 13 amino acids. V shed 5 bases and J shed 7 bases, with 12 bases lying between them. The CDR3 nucleotides read TGTGCCAGCAGTCCTAGGGTCTCGAATGAGCAGTTCTTC. It codes for CASSPRVSNEQFF.

This clonotype has only a few counts. This chain connects TRBV6-1 to TRBJ1-6; possible D gene TRBD1, 5 bases. V lost 7 bases, J lost 0 bases, and 10 bases lay in between. Germline CDR1 reads MNHNS; CDR2 reads SASEGT. The CDR3 has 15 residues. The CDR3 DNA sequence: TGTGCCAGCACAGAGGGACTCTCCTATAATTCACCCCTCCACTTT. It specifies CASTEGLSYNSPLHF.

This clonotype has more than one count but fewer than ten. The genes are TRBV19 and TRBJ2-3, with D possibly being TRBD2 (5 bases). The CDR3 runs to 16 residues. From germline, CDR1 is LNHDA and CDR2 SQIVND (reference sequence). V lost 5 bases to trimming and J lost 1 base, with 16 bases between them. CDR3 nucleotide sequence: TGTGCCAGTAGTTTCAGACTACAACTAGGCACAGATACGCAGTATTTT. It translates to CASSFRLQLGTDTQYF.

The rearrangement uses TRBV4-2 and TRBJ2-2; D is possibly TRBD2 (6 bases). Germline V gene lookup returns CDR1 LGHNA and CDR2 YNFKEQ. This CDR3 region has 15 residues. V was cut by 3 bases and J by 4 bases, with 12 bases left in between. CDR3 DNA: TGTGCCAGCAGCCAGGAGACTAGTGTCACCGGGGAGCTGTTTTTT. As protein: CASSQETSVTGELFF.

This sequence joins TRBV27 and TRBJ2-2; 10 positions agree with TRBD2. The CDR3 runs to 15 residues. Trimming removed 7 bases from V and 6 bases from J; junction bases left unmatched: 8. CDR1 and CDR2 (germline): MNHEY, SMNVEV (reference sequence). This chain's CDR3 is CASTQTTSGPGELFF. The DNA of the CDR3 is TGTGCCAGCACCCAAACGACTAGCGGGCCCGGGGAGCTGTTTTTT.